The clone carrying this T cell receptor beta chain was detected only a few times. Data came from immunoSEQ multiplex PCR; TCRdb stores just in-frame clones and leaves some out. This sample has tens of thousands of clones, with around 91% found just once. This sample was included in a study of control samples from healthy donors and cancer patients. The sample was PBMCs. The TCR originated in a man between 60 and 75 years old with colorectal cancer.

CDR3 sequence (DNA): TGCGCCAGCAGCAATCCCCACGACAGGGGGAGTAAATACGAGCAGTACTTC. Translating gives CASSNPHDRGSKYEQYF. V gene TRBV5-1 combines with J gene TRBJ2-7; 9 bases line up with TRBD1. After removal of 4 bases from V and 4 bases from J, the junction contained 15 bases not matched to a gene. CDR1 is SGHRS and CDR2 is YFSETQ in the germline V gene. The CDR3 is 17 amino acids. Full variable domain (missing parts from reference TRBV5-1 and TRBJ2-7): KAGVTQTPRYLIKTRGQQVTLSCSPISGHRSVSWYQQTPGQGLQFLFEYFSETQRNKGNFPGRFSGRQFSNSRSEMNVSTLELGDSALYLCASSNPHDRGSKYEQYFGPGTRLTVT.